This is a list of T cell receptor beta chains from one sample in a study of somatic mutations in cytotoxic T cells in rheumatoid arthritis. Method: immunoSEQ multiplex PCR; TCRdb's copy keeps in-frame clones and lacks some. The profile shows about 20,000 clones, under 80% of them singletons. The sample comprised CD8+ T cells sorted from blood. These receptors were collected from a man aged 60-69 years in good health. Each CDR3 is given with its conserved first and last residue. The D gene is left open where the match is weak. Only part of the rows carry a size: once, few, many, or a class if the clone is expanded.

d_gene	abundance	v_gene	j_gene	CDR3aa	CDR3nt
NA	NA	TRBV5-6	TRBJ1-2	CASSFARDGYTF	TGTGCCAGCAGCTTTGCGAGGGATGGCTACACCTTC
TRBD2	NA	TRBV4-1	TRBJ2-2	CASSHLAGGPRKRGELFF	TGCGCCAGCAGCCACTTAGCGGGAGGGCCGAGGAAACGAGGGGAGCTGTTTTTT
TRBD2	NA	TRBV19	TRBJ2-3	CASSIGTRTDTQYF	TGTGCCAGTAGTATCGGGACTAGAACAGATACGCAGTATTTT
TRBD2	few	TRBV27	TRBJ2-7	CASRSAGGHYEQYF	TGTGCCAGCAGGTCAGCGGGAGGGCATTACGAGCAGTACTTC
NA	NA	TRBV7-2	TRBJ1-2	CASSSAGDGYGYTF	TGTGCCAGCAGCTCGGCGGGGGACGGCTATGGCTACACCTTC
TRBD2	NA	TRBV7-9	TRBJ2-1	CASSFGLAGAHEQLF	TGTGCCAGCAGCTTTGGGCTAGCGGGAGCACATGAGCAGCTCTTC
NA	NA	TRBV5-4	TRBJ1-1	CASSPVGGLTEAFF	TGTGCCAGCAGCCCCGTAGGGGGTCTCACTGAAGCTTTCTTT
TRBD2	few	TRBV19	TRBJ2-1	CASSMGLAEEPPWDEQFF	TGTGCCAGTAGTATGGGACTAGCGGAGGAGCCTCCTTGGGATGAGCAGTTCTTC
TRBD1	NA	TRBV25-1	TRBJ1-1	CASGRDSQNTEAFF	TGTGCCAGTGGGCGGGACAGTCAGAACACTGAAGCTTTCTTT
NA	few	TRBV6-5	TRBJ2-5	CASTTEGGETQYF	TGTGCCAGCACCACCGAGGGGGGGGAGACCCAGTACTTC
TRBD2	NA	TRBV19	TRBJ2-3	CASSILAGGTDTQYF	TGTGCCAGTAGTATACTAGCGGGAGGCACAGATACGCAGTATTTT
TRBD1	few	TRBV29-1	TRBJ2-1	CSVEGFLDRGSYNEQFF	TGCAGCGTTGAAGGTTTTTTAGACAGGGGTTCGTACAATGAGCAGTTCTTC
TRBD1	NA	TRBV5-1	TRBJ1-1	CASSSGTGTLNTEAFF	TGCGCCAGCAGCTCCGGGACAGGGACCCTGAACACTGAAGCTTTCTTT
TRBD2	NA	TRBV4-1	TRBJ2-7	CASSQLAVEGYEQYF	TGCGCCAGCAGCCAACTAGCGGTCGAGGGGTACGAGCAGTACTTC
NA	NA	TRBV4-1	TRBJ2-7	CASSQDSRYLREQYF	TGCGCCAGCAGCCAAGATTCCCGCTACCTACGAGAGCAGTACTTC
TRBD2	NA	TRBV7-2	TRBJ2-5	CASSLALFLAGQETQYF	TGTGCCAGCAGCTTAGCGCTATTTCTAGCGGGGCAAGAGACCCAGTACTTC
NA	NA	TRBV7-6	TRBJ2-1	CASSLAGAASYNEQFF	TGTGCCAGCAGCTTAGCGGGAGCAGCCTCCTACAATGAGCAGTTCTTC
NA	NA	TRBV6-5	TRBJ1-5	CASSQGFDNQPQHF	TGTGCCAGCAGTCAGGGGTTCGACAATCAGCCCCAGCATTTT
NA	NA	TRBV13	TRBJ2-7	CASSFSYEQYF	TGTGCCAGCAGCTTCTCCTACGAGCAGTACTTC
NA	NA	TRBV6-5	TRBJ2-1	CASSYSGTNNEQFF	TGTGCCAGCAGTTACTCAGGGACAAACAATGAGCAGTTCTTC
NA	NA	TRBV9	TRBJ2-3	CASSVSLPSRDTQYF	TGTGCCAGCAGCGTAAGTTTACCGAGCCGAGATACGCAGTATTTT
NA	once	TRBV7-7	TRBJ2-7	CASSLGRGFDEQYF	TGTGCCAGCAGTTTAGGACGGGGTTTCGACGAGCAGTACTTC
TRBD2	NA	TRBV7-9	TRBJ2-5	CASEGREVAQETQYF	TGTGCCAGCGAAGGCCGGGAGGTTGCCCAAGAGACCCAGTACTTC
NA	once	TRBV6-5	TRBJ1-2	CASSYEIRGSGYTF	TGTGCCAGCAGTTATGAAATACGGGGGTCTGGCTACACCTTC
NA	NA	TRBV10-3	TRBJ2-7	CAISDPQSYEQYF	TGTGCCATCAGTGACCCCCAGTCCTACGAGCAGTACTTC
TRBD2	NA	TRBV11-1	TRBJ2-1	CASRGTSGTSYNEQFF	TGTGCCAGCAGAGGGACTAGCGGTACTTCCTACAATGAGCAGTTCTTC
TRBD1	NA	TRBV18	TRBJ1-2	CASSTGQGIYLGGYTF	TGTGCCAGCTCGACGGGACAGGGGATATACCTTGGTGGCTACACCTTC
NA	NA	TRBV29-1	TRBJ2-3	CSGSGENTQYF	TGCAGCGGCAGCGGAGAGAATACGCAGTATTTT
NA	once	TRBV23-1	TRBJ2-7	CASSLIYRQALRCEQYF	TGCGCCAGCAGTCTAATTTACAGACAAGCCCTCAGGTGCGAGCAGTACTTC
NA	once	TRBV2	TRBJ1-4	CASSYRANEKLFF	TGTGCCAGCAGTTACAGGGCTAATGAAAAACTGTTTTTT
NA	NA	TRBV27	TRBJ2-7	CASSLFGGVYEQYF	TGTGCCAGCAGTTTATTCGGAGGGGTCTACGAGCAGTACTTC
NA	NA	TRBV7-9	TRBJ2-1	CASSFGGVRVYNEQFF	TGTGCCAGCAGTTTCGGCGGGGTGCGAGTGTACAATGAGCAGTTCTTC
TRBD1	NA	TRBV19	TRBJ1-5	CASSRQGISNQPQHF	TGTGCCAGTAGTCGACAGGGGATTTCGAATCAGCCCCAGCATTTT
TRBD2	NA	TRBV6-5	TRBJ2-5	CASSYSKTSGGETQYF	TGTGCCAGCAGTTACTCGAAGACTAGCGGGGGGGAGACCCAGTACTTC
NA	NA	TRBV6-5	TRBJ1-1	CASRQKGGMNTEAFF	TGTGCCAGCAGACAGAAAGGCGGGATGAACACTGAAGCTTTCTTT
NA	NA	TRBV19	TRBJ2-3	CASSLSTDTQYF	TGTGCCAGTAGTCTAAGCACAGATACGCAGTATTTT
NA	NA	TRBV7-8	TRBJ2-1	CASRLLRGAGNEQFF	TGTGCCAGCAGGTTGTTACGGGGGGCCGGAAATGAGCAGTTCTTC
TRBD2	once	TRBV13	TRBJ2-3	CASSVIGGAKDTQYF	TGTGCCAGCAGCGTCATCGGGGGGGCGAAAGATACGCAGTATTTT
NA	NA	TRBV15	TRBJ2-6	CATSRAESSGANVLTF	TGTGCCACCAGCAGGGCAGAAAGCTCTGGGGCCAACGTCCTGACTTTC
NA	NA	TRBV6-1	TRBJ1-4	CASSDDRQSVNEKLFF	TGTGCCAGCAGTGATGACCGACAGTCGGTTAATGAAAAACTGTTTTTT
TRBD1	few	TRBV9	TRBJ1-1	CASRRVGGMDTEAFF	TGTGCCAGCAGGCGGGTAGGGGGCATGGACACTGAAGCTTTCTTT
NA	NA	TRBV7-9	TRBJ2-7	CASRSSYEQYF	TGTGCCAGCCGGTCAAGCTACGAGCAGTACTTC
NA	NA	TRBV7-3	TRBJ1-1	CASSFGGLNTEAFF	TGTGCCAGCAGCTTTGGCGGCCTGAACACTGAAGCTTTCTTT
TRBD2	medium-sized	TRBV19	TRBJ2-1	CASSQTSGGFNEQFF	TGTGCCAGTAGTCAGACTAGCGGGGGGTTTAATGAGCAGTTCTTC
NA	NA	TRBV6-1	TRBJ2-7	CASAPRAYIAYEQYF	TGTGCCAGCGCCCCCAGGGCGTACATTGCCTACGAGCAGTACTTC
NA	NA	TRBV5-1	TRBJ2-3	CASWEGGASTDTQYF	TGCGCCAGCTGGGAAGGCGGGGCTAGCACAGATACGCAGTATTTT
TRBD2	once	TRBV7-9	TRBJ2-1	CASSLPLAGGRYNEQFF	TGTGCCAGCAGCTTACCGCTAGCGGGAGGGCGATACAATGAGCAGTTCTTC
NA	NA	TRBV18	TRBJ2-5	CASSLTGKETQYF	TGTGCCAGCTCATTAACAGGGAAAGAGACCCAGTACTTC